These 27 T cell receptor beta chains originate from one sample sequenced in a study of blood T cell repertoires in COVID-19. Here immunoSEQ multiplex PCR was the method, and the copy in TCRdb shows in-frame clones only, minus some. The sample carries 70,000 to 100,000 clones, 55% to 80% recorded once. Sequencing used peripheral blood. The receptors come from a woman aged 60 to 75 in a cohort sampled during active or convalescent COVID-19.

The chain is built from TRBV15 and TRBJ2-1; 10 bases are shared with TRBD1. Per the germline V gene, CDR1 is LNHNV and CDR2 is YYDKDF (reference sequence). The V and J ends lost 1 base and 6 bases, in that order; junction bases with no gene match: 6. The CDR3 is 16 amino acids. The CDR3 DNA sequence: TGTGCCACCAGCAGAGGGTCGGGGACAGGGGTCAATGAGCAGTTCTTC. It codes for CATSRGSGTGVNEQFF.

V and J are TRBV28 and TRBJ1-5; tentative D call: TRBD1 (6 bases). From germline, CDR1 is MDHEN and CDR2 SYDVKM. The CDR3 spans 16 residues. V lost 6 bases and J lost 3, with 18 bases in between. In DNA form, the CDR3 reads TGTGCCAGCAGCATTGTATCGACAGGTCTCAATCAGCCCCAGCATTTT. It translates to CASSIVSTGLNQPQHF.

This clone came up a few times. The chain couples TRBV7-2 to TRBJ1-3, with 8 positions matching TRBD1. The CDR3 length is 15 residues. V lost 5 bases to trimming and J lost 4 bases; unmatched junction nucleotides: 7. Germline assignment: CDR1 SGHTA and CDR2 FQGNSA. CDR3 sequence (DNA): TGTGCCAGCAGCCCCCGACAGGGGAGAGGAAACACCATATATTTT. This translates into CASSPRQGRGNTIYF.

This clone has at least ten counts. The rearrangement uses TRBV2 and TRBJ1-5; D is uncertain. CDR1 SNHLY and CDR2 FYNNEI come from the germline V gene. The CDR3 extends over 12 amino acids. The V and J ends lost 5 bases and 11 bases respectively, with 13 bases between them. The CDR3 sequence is CASSPSVGAQHF. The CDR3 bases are TGTGCCAGCAGTCCCAGCGTCGGGGCCCAGCATTTT.

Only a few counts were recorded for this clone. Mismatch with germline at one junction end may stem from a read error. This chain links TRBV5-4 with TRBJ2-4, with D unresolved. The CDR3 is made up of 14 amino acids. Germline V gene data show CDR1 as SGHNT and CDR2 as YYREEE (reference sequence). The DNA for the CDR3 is TGTGCCAGCGGCTTCGGGTCTATCGAAAACATTCAGTACTTC. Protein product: CASGFGSIENIQYF.

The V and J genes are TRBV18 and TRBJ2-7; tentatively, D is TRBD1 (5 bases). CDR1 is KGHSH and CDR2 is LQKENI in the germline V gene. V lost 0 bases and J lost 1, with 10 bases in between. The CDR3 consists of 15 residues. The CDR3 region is CASSPPGQGSYEQYF. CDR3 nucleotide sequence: TGTGCCAGCTCACCACCAGGCCAGGGTTCCTACGAGCAGTACTTC.

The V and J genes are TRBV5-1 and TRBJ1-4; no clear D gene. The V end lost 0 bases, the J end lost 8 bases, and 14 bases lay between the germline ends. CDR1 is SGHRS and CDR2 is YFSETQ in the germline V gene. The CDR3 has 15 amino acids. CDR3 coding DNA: TGCGCCAGCAGCTTGGTTGCAGACCGAGGGGAAAAACTGTTTTTT. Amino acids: CASSLVADRGEKLFF.

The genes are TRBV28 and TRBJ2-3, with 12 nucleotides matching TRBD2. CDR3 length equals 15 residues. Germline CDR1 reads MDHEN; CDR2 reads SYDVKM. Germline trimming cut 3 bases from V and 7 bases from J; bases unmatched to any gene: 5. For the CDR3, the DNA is TGTGCCAGCAGTTTTCTAGCGGGGGGGCCCAATACGCAGTATTTT. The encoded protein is CASSFLAGGPNTQYF.

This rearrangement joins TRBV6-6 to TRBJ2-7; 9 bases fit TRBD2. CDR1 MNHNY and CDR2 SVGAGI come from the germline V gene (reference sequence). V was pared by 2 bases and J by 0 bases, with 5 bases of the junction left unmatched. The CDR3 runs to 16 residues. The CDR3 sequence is CASSYRISGGSYEQYF. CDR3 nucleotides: TGTGCCAGCAGTTACCGTATTAGCGGGGGCTCCTACGAGCAGTACTTC.

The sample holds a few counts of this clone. As DNA, the CDR3 is TGCAGCGCCGCCCAGGAGGGTAGGGTCCTGTTTTTT. It yields the protein CSAAQEGRVLFF. V is TRBV29-1 and J is TRBJ1-4; D uncertain. The CDR3 is 12 residues long. Germline V gene data show CDR1 as SQVTM and CDR2 as ANQGSEA. V gave up 7 bases and J gave up 14 bases, with 20 bases separating them.

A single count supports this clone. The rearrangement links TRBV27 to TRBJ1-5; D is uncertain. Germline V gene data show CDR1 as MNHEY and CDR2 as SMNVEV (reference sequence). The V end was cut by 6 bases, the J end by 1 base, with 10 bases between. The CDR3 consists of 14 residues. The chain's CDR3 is CASSPHNSNQPQHF. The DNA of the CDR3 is TGTGCCAGCAGCCCCCACAACAGCAATCAGCCCCAGCATTTT.

In nucleotides, the CDR3 is TGTGCCAGCAGTTACGCAACAGGGGATGGCTACACCTTC. Encoded protein: CASSYATGDGYTF. The V and J genes are TRBV6-5 and TRBJ1-2; TRBD1 matches 7 bases. Germline values: CDR1 MNHEY, CDR2 SVGAGI. Trimming at V came to 2 bases and at J to 6 bases, leaving 3 bases not matched to a gene. The CDR3 spans 13 residues.

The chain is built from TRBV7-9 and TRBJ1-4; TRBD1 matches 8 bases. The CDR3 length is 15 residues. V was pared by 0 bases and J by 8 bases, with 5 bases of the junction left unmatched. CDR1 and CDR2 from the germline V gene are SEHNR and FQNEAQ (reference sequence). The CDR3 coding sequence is TGTGCCAGCAGCTTAGCGCAGGGGGCAGGAGAAAAACTGTTTTTT. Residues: CASSLAQGAGEKLFF. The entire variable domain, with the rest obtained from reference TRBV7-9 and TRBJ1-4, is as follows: DTGVSQNPRHKITKRGQNVTFRCDPISEHNRLYWYRQTLGQGPEFLTYFQNEAQLEKSRLLSDRFSAERPKGSFSTLEIQRTEQGDSAMYLCASSLAQGAGEKLFFGSGTQLSVL.

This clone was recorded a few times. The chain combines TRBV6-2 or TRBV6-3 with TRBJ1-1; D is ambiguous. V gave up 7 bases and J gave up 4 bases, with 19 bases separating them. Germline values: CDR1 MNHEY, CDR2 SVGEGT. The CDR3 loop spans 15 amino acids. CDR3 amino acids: CASTPSGVGGTEAFF. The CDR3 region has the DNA TGTGCCAGCACCCCCAGTGGGGTAGGAGGCACTGAAGCTTTCTTT.

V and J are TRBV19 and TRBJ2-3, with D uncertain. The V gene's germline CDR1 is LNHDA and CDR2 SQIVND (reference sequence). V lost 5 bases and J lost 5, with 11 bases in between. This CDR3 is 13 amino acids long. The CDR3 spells CASSLQRQDTQYF. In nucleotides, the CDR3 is TGTGCCAGTAGTCTCCAGAGACAAGATACGCAGTATTTT.

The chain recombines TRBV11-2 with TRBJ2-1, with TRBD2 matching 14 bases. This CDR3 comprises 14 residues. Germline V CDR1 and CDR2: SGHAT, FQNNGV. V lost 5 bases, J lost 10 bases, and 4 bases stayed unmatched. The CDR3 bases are TGTGCCAGCAGCGGGACTAGCGGGGGCATGGAGCAGTTCTTC. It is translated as CASSGTSGGMEQFF.

CDR3: CASSVRIDTDTQYF. The CDR3 nucleotides are TGTGCCAGCAGCGTAAGAATAGACACAGATACGCAGTATTTT. V gene TRBV9 combines with J gene TRBJ2-3; no reliable D call. CDR1 SGDLS and CDR2 YYNGEE come from the germline V gene. This CDR3 is built from 14 residues. The V end was cut by 1 base, the J end by 2 bases, with 8 bases between.

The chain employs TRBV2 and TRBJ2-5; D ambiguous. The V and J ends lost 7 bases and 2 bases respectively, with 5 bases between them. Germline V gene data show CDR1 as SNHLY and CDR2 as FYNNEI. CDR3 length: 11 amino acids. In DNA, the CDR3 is TGTGCCAGCACAGGACAAGAGACCCAGTACTTC. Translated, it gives CASTGQETQYF.

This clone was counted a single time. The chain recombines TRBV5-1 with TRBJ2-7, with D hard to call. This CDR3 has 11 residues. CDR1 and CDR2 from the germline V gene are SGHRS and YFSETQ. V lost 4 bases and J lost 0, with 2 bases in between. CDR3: CASSHSYEQYF. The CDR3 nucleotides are TGCGCCAGCAGCCACTCCTACGAGCAGTACTTC. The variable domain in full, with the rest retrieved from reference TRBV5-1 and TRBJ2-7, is KAGVTQTPRYLIKTRGQQVTLSCSPISGHRSVSWYQQTPGQGLQFLFEYFSETQRNKGNFPGRFSGRQFSNSRSEMNVSTLELGDSALYLCASSHSYEQYFGPGTRLTVT.

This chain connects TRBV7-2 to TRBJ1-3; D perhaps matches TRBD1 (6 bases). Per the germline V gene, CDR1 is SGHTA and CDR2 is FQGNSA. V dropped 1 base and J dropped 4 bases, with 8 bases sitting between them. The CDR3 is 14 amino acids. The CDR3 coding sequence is TGTGCCAGCAGCTTAGACAGGGCAGGAAACACCATATATTTT. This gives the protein CASSLDRAGNTIYF.

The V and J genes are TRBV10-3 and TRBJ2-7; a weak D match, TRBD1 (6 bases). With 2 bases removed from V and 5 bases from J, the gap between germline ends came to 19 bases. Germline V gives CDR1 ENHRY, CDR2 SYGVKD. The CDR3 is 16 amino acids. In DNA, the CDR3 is TGTGCCATCAGTGAGGCCGTATGGGACACTCGTCACGAGCAGTACTTC. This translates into CAISEAVWDTRHEQYF.

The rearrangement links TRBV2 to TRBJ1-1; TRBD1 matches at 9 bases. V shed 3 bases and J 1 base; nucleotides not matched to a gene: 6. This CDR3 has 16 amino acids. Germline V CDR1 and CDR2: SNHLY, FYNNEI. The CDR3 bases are TGTGCCAGCAGTGAGGGACAGGGTCGGCGGAACACTGAAGCTTTCTTT. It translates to CASSEGQGRRNTEAFF.

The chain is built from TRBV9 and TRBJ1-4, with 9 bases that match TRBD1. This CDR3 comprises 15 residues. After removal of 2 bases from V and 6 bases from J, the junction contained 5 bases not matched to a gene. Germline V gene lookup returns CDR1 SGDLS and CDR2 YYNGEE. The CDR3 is CASSVAGDRDEKLFF. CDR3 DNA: TGTGCCAGCAGCGTGGCCGGGGACAGGGATGAAAAACTGTTTTTT.

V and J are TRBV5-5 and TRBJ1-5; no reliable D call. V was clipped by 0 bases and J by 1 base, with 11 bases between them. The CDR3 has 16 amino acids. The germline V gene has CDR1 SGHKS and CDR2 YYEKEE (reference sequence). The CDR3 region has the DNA TGTGCCAGCAGCTTGGGGGCCCGCGTCAGCAATCAGCCCCAGCATTTT. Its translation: CASSLGARVSNQPQHF.

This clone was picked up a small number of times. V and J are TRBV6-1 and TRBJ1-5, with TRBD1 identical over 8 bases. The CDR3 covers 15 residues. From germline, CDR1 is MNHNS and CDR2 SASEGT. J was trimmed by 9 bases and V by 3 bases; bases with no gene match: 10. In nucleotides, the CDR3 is TGTGCCAGCAGTGACAACCTAGGACAGGGTCGGCCCCAGCATTTT. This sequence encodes CASSDNLGQGRPQHF.

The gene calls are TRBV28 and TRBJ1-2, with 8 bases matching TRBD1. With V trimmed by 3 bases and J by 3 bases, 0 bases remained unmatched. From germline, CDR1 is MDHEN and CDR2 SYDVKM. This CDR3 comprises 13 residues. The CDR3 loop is CASSLTGDYGYTF. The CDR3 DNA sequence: TGTGCCAGCAGTTTGACAGGGGACTATGGCTACACCTTC.

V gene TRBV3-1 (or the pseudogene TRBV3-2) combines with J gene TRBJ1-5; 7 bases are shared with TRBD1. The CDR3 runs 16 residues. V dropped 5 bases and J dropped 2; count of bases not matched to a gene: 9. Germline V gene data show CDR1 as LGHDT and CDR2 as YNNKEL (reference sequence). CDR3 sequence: CASSMSTGVGNQPQHF. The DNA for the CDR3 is TGTGCCAGCAGCATGAGTACAGGGGTTGGCAATCAGCCCCAGCATTTT.